These 25 T cell receptor beta chains were sequenced from one sample in a study of blood T cells in healthy people across ages. Together with a sample-barcoded 5' primer, a J-beta primer mix was included in a second PCR lasting about 7 to 11 cycles. Each CDR3 protein is one row after TCRdb ran MiXCR on the 5' RACE reads. Of about 1,800,000 distinct CDR3 sequences in the sample, 28% were seen once. The specimen was blood. Every receptor here comes from a young woman in good health.

With respect to this clonotype: It may be a read error: a sequence one base away is much more abundant. The chain uses TRBV20-1 and TRBJ2-5, with D perhaps matching TRBD1 or TRBD2 (5 bases each). The length of the CDR3 is 15 residues. Germline V gene lookup returns CDR1 DFQATT and CDR2 SNEGSKA (reference sequence). This CDR3 is CCASLKGHNQETQYF. The CDR3, as DNA: TGCTGTGCTAGCCTCAAAGGACACAACCAAGAGACCCAGTACTTC.

The table lists this clonotype with a few counts. This sequence joins TRBV6-5 and TRBJ2-7; a possible D gene is TRBD2 (6 bases). Trimming cost V 0 bases and J 0 bases, with 18 bases left between them. Per the germline V gene, CDR1 is MNHEY and CDR2 is SVGAGI. CDR3 size: 18 residues. As DNA, the CDR3 is TGTGCCAGCAGTTACTCCGGCGGGAATAGCGGAAGCTCCTACGAGCAGTACTTC. Its protein product is CASSYSGGNSGSSYEQYF.

The CDR3 DNA sequence: TGTGCCAGCAGCCGACAACGAAGGTACAATGAGCAGTTCTTC. Protein sequence: CASSRQRRYNEQFF. The chain couples TRBV27 to TRBJ2-1; the D is unclear. Germline values: CDR1 MNHEY, CDR2 SMNVEV (reference sequence). The CDR3 is 14 amino acids. V shed 6 bases and J shed 4 bases, with 13 bases lying between them.

This clonotype was seen a handful of times. The chain is built from TRBV20-1 and TRBJ1-4; TRBD1 agrees at 11 bases. Germline lookup yields CDR1 DFQATT and CDR2 SNEGSKA (reference sequence). V trimming: 0 bases; J trimming: 7 bases; junction bases outside the gene matches: 22. The CDR3 runs to 21 residues. The CDR3 DNA sequence: TGCAGTGCTAGAGACCCAACCCCGGACAGGGGGCAAGGGGGATTTTTTGAAAAACTGTTTTTT. It encodes CSARDPTPDRGQGGFFEKLFF.

This clonotype was seen a few times. A much larger clone lies a single base off, so this may be a read error. The chain employs TRBV7-2 and TRBJ2-7; the D gene could be TRBD1 or TRBD2 (5 bases each). The germline gives CDR1 SGHTA, CDR2 FQGNSA. The CDR3 spans 14 residues. With 3 bases removed from V and 6 bases from J, the gap between germline ends came to 15 bases. The DNA for the CDR3 is TGTACCAGCAGCTTCCCGGGACCCATGCGCGAGCAGTACTTC. As protein: CTSSFPGPMREQYF.

This clonotype turned up a few times. This sequence joins TRBV20-1 and TRBJ2-1; D possibly corresponds to TRBD2 (6 bases). Looked up from germline, CDR1 is DFQATT and CDR2 is SNEGSKA (reference sequence). This CDR3 region has 13 residues. Trimming took 8 bases from V and 0 from J, leaving 11 bases between them. CDR3 protein: CSTAGSSYNEQFF. CDR3 bases: TGCAGTACCGCCGGGAGCTCCTACAATGAGCAGTTCTTC.

This clonotype was seen only a few times. The CDR3 DNA sequence: TGCGCCACCTCCTTGGGACAAACTGAAGAGACCCAGTACTTC. Its protein is CATSLGQTEETQYF. This chain connects TRBV5-1 to TRBJ2-5; D is perhaps TRBD1 (6 bases). Germline CDR1 reads SGHRS; CDR2 reads YFSETQ. CDR3 size: 14 residues. The V and J ends lost 9 bases and 3 bases respectively, with 18 bases between them.

Regarding this clonotype: The conserved phenylalanine or tryptophan normally closing the CDR3 is absent here, so this likely arose from a read error. The chain couples TRBV7-2 to TRBJ2-4; TRBD2 aligns across 12 bases. The germline V gene has CDR1 SGHTA and CDR2 FQGNSA. V was clipped by 1 base and J by 13 bases; unmatched bases: 8. This CDR3 contains 15 residues. In DNA, the CDR3 is TGTGCCAGCAGCTTAGGGCTAGCGGGAGGGTACGAACAGTACTAC. Translation gives CASSLGLAGGYEQYY.

The rearrangement joins TRBV5-1 to TRBJ2-2; D is unclear. V was cut by 7 bases and J by 0 bases, with 13 bases left in between. In germline, CDR1 is SGHRS, CDR2 YFSETQ. The CDR3 sequence is 15 residues long. CDR3 nucleotides: TGCGCCAGCGGTGTTGCCCTCGCGAACACCGGGGAGCTGTTTTTT. It specifies CASGVALANTGELFF.

This clonotype was found once. This chain links TRBV7-7 with TRBJ2-5; TRBD2 agrees at 13 bases. Germline trimming cut 1 base from V and 11 bases from J; bases unmatched to any gene: 10. Germline V gene lookup returns CDR1 SSHAT and CDR2 FNYEAQ (reference sequence). The CDR3 is made up of 16 amino acids. The CDR3 nucleotides are TGTGCCAGCAGCTTAGGGACTAGCGGGAGCGGGCATGAGCAGTACTTC. Protein sequence: CASSLGTSGSGHEQYF.

The J gene is TRBJ1-2, the V gene TRBV7-9, with D perhaps matching TRBD1 (5 bases). The germline CDR1 and CDR2 sequences are SEHNR and FQNEAQ (reference sequence). The CDR3 is 14 residues long. Trimming removed 4 bases from V and 7 bases from J, with 16 bases in between. CDR3 sequence (DNA): TGTGCCAGCAGCTGGGTCGTGGGACGGAGTGGCTACACCTTC. It is translated as CASSWVVGRSGYTF. Together with reference TRBV7-9 and TRBJ1-2, the CDR3 gives the full variable domain: DTGVSQNPRHKITKRGQNVTFRCDPISEHNRLYWYRQTLGQGPEFLTYFQNEAQLEKSRLLSDRFSAERPKGSFSTLEIQRTEQGDSAMYLCASSWVVGRSGYTFGSGTRLTVV.

CDR3 bases: TGCAGTGCTCGGACAATCCACGAGGGTTCTAATTCACCCCTCCACTTT. Amino acids: CSARTIHEGSNSPLHF. V is TRBV20-1 and J is TRBJ1-6, with D possibly matching TRBD1 (5 bases). Germline V gene data show CDR1 as DFQATT and CDR2 as SNEGSKA (reference sequence). Trimming removed 5 bases from V and 6 bases from J, with 20 bases in between. The CDR3 covers 16 residues.

This clonotype has just a few counts. V gene TRBV10-3 combines with J gene TRBJ2-1; TRBD2 might be the D (5 bases). This CDR3 comprises 11 residues. V lost 10 bases and J lost 10, with 14 bases in between. The germline V gene encodes CDR1 ENHRY and CDR2 SYGVKD. In DNA form, the CDR3 reads TGTGCCACGTCGGGGATGGAAGAGCAGTTCTTC. Translated, it gives CATSGMEEQFF.

A few counts support this clonotype. The V and J genes are TRBV20-1 and TRBJ2-2; 13 bases align to TRBD2. This CDR3 is 16 amino acids long. The germline V gene has CDR1 DFQATT and CDR2 SNEGSKA (reference sequence). Germline trimming cut 5 bases from V and 0 bases from J; bases unmatched to any gene: 3. In nucleotides, the CDR3 is TGCAGTGCTTGGACTAGCGGGGGCTCGAACACCGGGGAGCTGTTTTTT. This encodes CSAWTSGGSNTGELFF.

This clonotype was seen repeatedly, ten times or more. This chain links TRBV12-3 or TRBV12-4 with TRBJ2-7; 7 bases fit TRBD1. Trimming removed 4 bases from V and 4 bases from J; junction bases left unmatched: 7. The CDR3 has 14 amino acids. CDR3: CASSSRQGRYEQYF. The CDR3 coding sequence is TGTGCCAGCAGTTCCCGACAGGGACGTTACGAGCAGTACTTC.

This clonotype was recorded many times. The chain recombines TRBV7-9 with TRBJ2-4; 7 bases agree with TRBD2. Looked up from germline, CDR1 is SEHNR and CDR2 is FQNEAQ (reference sequence). Germline trimming cut 5 bases from V and 2 bases from J; bases unmatched to any gene: 12. CDR3 length: 17 amino acids. CDR3 in amino acids: CASSAPGREGTKNIQYF. CDR3 in DNA: TGTGCCAGCAGCGCTCCGGGGAGGGAGGGGACCAAAAACATTCAGTACTTC.

There are many counts of this clonotype. The chain has TRBV7-2 and TRBJ1-4; TRBD1 might be the D (6 bases). With 1 base removed from V and 0 bases from J, the gap between germline ends came to 6 bases. Germline values: CDR1 SGHTA, CDR2 FQGNSA. This CDR3 is 15 amino acids long. The CDR3 sequence: CASSLDRATNEKLFF. The CDR3 coding sequence is TGTGCCAGCAGCTTAGACAGGGCAACTAATGAAAAACTGTTTTTT.

Notes on this clonotype: A much larger clone differs by one base, so this may be a read error. The chain couples TRBV7-2 to TRBJ2-5; D is perhaps TRBD1 (6 bases). V gave up 5 bases and J gave up 0 bases, with 10 bases separating them. Germline values: CDR1 SGHTA, CDR2 FQGNSA. The CDR3 totals 14 residues. The CDR3 reads CASSPRDNQETQYF. The CDR3 DNA reads TGTGCCAGCAGCCCCCGGGACAACCAAGAGACCCAGTACTTC. Full variable domain (rest looked up from reference TRBV7-2 and TRBJ2-5): GAGVSQSPSNKVTEKGKDVELRCDPISGHTALYWYRQSLGQGLEFLIYFQGNSAPDKSGLPSDRFSAERTGGSVSTLTIQRTQQEDSAVYLCASSPRDNQETQYFGPGTRLLVL.

Comments on this clonotype: Without the conserved terminal phenylalanine or tryptophan, this CDR3 likely stems from a read error. The chain couples TRBV30 to TRBJ2-6; D remains unclear. The V gene lost 0 bases and the J gene lost 0 bases, with 12 bases spanning the gap. This CDR3 is built from 17 residues. CDR1 and CDR2 from the germline V gene are GTSNPN and SVGIG (reference sequence). The CDR3 sequence is CAWSVPGSSSGANVLTS. The CDR3 DNA is TGTGCCTGGAGTGTACCGGGCTCCAGCTCTGGGGCCAACGTCCTGACTTCC.

This clonotype came up many times. The chain couples TRBV7-9 to TRBJ1-6; 7 bases map to TRBD1. The V and J ends lost 7 bases and 0 bases, in that order; junction bases with no gene match: 9. There are 17 residues in the CDR3. From germline, CDR1 is SEHNR and CDR2 FQNEAQ (reference sequence). CDR3 sequence (DNA): TGTGCCAGCAATGACAGGGCTGGGAGCTCCTATAATTCACCCCTCCACTTT. It is translated as CASNDRAGSSYNSPLHF.

There are a few counts of this clonotype. The CDR3 is CASTATGGKGKLFF. In DNA, the CDR3 is TGTGCCAGCACCGCGACAGGGGGAAAGGGAAAACTGTTTTTT. This chain uses TRBV12-3 or TRBV12-4 with TRBJ1-4; the match to TRBD1 covers 9 bases. This CDR3 has 14 amino acids. V trimming: 7 bases; J trimming: 10 bases; junction bases outside the gene matches: 10.

This clonotype occurred a few times. The CDR3 region has the DNA TGTGCCAGCAGTTTAGCGGGGGAGAGCACAGATACGCAGTATTTT. Its translation: CASSLAGESTDTQYF. The chain links TRBV12-3 or TRBV12-4 to TRBJ2-3; D possibly uses TRBD1 or TRBD2 (5 bases each). Trimming stripped 0 bases from V and 0 bases from J, with 7 bases between. This CDR3 has 15 residues.

The V call is TRBV27, the J call TRBJ1-3; D not certain. Germline CDR1 MNHEY, CDR2 SMNVEV (reference sequence). This CDR3 region has 13 residues. Trimming left V 5 bases short and J 8 bases short, with 13 bases between. This CDR3 is CASSPNSGYTIYF. Written as DNA, the CDR3 is TGTGCCAGCAGTCCCAATTCCGGGTACACCATATATTTT.

On this clonotype: A much more abundant neighbour one base away suggests this may be a read error. The CDR3 coding sequence is TGCAGCGTTCTAGGGTTAGCCAAAAACATTCAGTACTTC. Protein: CSVLGLAKNIQYF. The V and J genes are TRBV29-1 and TRBJ2-4; D is unresolved. The V and J ends lost 5 bases and 0 bases respectively, with 8 bases between them. This CDR3 comprises 13 residues. The germline V gene has CDR1 SQVTM and CDR2 ANQGSEA. Full variable domain (outside the CDR3, taken from reference TRBV29-1 and TRBJ2-4): SAVISQKPSRDICQRGTSLTIQCQVDSQVTMMFWYRQQPGQSLTLIATANQGSEATYESGFVIDKFPISRPNLTFSTLTVSNMSPEDSSIYLCSVLGLAKNIQYFGAGTRLSVL.

The rearrangement uses TRBV21-1 and TRBJ2-7; the D call in the table, TRBD2, was not verified against the DNA. TRBV21-1 is labeled a pseudogene. This CDR3 is built from 14 residues. CDR3 sequence reads: CAGLRREGAYEQYF. The CDR3 DNA follows: TGTGCCGGACTGAGGCGGGAGGGGGCCTACGAGCAGTACTTC.